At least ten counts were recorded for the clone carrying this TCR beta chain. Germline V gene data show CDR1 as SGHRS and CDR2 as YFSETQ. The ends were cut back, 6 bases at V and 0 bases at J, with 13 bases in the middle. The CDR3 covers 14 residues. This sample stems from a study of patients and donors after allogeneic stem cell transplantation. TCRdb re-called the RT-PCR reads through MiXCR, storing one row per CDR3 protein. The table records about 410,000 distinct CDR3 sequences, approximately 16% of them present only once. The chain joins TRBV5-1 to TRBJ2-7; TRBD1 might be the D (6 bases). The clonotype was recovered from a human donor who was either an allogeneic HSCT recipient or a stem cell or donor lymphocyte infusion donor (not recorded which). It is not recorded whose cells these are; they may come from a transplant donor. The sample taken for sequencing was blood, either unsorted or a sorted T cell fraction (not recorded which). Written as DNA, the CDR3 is TGCGCCAGCACCGCCTGGACAGACTCCTACGAGCAGTACTTC. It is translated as CASTAWTDSYEQYF.